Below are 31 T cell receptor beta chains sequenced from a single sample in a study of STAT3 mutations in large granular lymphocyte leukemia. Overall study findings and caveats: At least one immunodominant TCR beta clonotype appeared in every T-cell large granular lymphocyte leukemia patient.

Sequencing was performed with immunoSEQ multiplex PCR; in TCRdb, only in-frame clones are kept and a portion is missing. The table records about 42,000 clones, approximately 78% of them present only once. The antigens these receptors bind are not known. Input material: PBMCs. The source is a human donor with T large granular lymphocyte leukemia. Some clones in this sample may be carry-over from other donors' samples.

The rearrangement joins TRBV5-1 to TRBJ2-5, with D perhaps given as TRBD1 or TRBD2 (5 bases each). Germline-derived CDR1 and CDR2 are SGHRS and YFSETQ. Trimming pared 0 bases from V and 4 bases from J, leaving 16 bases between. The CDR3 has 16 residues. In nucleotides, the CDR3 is TGCGCCAGCAGCTTGGAGAGGGGATCGGGGATAGAGACCCAGTACTTC. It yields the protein CASSLERGSGIETQYF.

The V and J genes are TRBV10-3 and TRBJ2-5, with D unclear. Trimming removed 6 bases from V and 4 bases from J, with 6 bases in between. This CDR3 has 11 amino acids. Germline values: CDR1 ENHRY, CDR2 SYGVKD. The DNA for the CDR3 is TGTGCCATCAGAACAAGAGAGACCCAGTACTTC. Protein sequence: CAIRTRETQYF.

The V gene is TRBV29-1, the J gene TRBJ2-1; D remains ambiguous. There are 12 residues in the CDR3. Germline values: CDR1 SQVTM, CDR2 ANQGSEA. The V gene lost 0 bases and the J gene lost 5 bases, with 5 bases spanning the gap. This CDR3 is CSVEEEDNEQFF. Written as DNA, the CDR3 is TGCAGCGTTGAAGAAGAGGACAATGAGCAGTTCTTC.

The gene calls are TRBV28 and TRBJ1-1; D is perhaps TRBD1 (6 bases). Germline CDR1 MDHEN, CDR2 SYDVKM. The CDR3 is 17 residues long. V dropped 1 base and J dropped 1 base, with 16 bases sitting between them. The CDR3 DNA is TGTGCCAGCAGTTTATATAGGGGTTCGACAGGGAACACTGAAGCTTTCTTT. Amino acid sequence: CASSLYRGSTGNTEAFF.

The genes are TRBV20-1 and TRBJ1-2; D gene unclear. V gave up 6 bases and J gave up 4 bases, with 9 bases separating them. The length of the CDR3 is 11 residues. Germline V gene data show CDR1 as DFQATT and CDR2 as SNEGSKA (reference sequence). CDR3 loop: CSAHPSYGYTF. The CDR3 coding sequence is TGCAGTGCGCACCCAAGCTATGGCTACACCTTC.

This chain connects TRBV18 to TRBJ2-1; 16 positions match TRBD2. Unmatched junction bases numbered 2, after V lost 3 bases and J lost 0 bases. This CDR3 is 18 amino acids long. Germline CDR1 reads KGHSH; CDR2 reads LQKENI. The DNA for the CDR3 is TGTGCCAGCTCACCGGGACTAGCGGGGGGGCGCTCCTACAATGAGCAGTTCTTC. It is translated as CASSPGLAGGRSYNEQFF.

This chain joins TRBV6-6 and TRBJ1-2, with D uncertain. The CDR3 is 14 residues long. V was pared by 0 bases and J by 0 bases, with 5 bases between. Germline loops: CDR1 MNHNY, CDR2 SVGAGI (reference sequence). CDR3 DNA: TGTGCCAGCAGTTACTCGGTCTCTAACTATGGCTACACCTTC. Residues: CASSYSVSNYGYTF.

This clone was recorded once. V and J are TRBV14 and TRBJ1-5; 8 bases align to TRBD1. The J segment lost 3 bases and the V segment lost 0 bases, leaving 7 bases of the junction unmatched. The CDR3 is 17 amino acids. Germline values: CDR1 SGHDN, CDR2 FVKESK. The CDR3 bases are TGTGCCAGCAGCCAAGAGTCGGACAGGGAGTTCAATCAGCCCCAGCATTTT. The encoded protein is CASSQESDREFNQPQHF. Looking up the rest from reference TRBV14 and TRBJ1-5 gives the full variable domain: EAGVTQFPSHSVIEKGQTVTLRCDPISGHDNLYWYRRVMGKEIKFLLHFVKESKQDESGMPNNRFLAERTGGTYSTLKVQPAELEDSGVYFCASSQESDREFNQPQHFGDGTRLSIL.

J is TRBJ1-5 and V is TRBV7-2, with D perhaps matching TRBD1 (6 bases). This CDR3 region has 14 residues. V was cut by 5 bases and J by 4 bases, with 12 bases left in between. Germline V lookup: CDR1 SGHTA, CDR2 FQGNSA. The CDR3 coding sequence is TGTGCCAGCAGCCCGGACAGTTGGAATCAGCCCCAGCATTTT. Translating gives CASSPDSWNQPQHF.

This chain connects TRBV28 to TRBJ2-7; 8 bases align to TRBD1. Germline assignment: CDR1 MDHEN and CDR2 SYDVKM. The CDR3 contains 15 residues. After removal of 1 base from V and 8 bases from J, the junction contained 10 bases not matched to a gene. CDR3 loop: CASSLLDRELLKQYF. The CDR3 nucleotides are TGTGCCAGCAGTTTATTGGACAGGGAGCTCTTGAAGCAGTACTTC.

The CDR3 region has the DNA TGTGCCAGCACCCGTACGGGGAGGGGATTCTCTGGGGCCAACGTCCTGACTTTC. It specifies CASTRTGRGFSGANVLTF. The V call is TRBV7-8, the J call TRBJ2-6; 7 nucleotides line up with TRBD2. CDR3 length: 18 residues. Germline assignment: CDR1 SGHVS and CDR2 FQNEAQ. Trimming at V came to 7 bases and at J to 0 bases, leaving 12 bases not matched to a gene. Full variable domain (outside the CDR3, taken from reference TRBV7-8 and TRBJ2-6): GAGVSQSPRYKVAKRGQDVALRCDPISGHVSLFWYQQALGQGPEFLTYFQNEAQLDKSGLPSDRFFAERPEGSVSTLKIQRTQQEDSAVYLCASTRTGRGFSGANVLTFGAGSRLTVL.

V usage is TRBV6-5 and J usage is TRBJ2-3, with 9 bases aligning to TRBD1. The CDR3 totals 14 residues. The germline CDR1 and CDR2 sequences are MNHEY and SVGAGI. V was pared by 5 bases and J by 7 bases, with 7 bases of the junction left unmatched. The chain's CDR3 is CASSRTGGSNTQYF. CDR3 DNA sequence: TGTGCCAGCAGTAGAACAGGGGGCTCGAATACGCAGTATTTT.

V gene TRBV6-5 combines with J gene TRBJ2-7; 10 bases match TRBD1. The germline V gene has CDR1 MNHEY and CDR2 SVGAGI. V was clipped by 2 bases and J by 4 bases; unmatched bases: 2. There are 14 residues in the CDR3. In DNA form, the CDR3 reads TGTGCCAGCAGTTACGGGACAGGGGATTACGAGCAGTACTTC. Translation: CASSYGTGDYEQYF.

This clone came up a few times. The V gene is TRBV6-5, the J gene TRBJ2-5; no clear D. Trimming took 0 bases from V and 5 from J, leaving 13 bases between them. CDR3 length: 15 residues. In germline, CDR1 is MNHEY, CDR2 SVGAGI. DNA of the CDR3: TGTGCCAGCAGTTACTCGACGGCCAGACGGGAGACCCAGTACTTC. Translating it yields CASSYSTARRETQYF.

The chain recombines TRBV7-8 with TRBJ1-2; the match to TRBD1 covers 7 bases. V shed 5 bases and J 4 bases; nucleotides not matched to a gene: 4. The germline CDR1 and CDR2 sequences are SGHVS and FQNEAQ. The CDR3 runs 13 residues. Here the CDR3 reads CASSPDRAYGYTF. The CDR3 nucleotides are TGTGCCAGCAGCCCCGACAGGGCCTATGGCTACACCTTC.

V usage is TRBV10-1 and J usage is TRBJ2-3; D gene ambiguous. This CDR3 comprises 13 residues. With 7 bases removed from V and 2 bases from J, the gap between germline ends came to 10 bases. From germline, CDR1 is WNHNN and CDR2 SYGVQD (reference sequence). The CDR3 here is CASNARATDTQYF. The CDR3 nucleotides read TGCGCCAGCAACGCTAGGGCCACAGATACGCAGTATTTT.

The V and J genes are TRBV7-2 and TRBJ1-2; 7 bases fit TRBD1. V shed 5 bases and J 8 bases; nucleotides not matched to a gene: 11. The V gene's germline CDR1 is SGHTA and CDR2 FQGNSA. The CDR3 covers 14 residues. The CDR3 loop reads CASSPRDSLAGYTF. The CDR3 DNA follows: TGTGCCAGCAGCCCCCGGGACAGCCTCGCCGGCTACACCTTC.

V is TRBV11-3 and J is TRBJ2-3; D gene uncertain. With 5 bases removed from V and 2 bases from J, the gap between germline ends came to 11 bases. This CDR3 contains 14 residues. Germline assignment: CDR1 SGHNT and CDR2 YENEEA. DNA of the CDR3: TGTGCCAGCAGCCCAAGTGTGGCCACAGATACGCAGTATTTT. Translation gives CASSPSVATDTQYF.

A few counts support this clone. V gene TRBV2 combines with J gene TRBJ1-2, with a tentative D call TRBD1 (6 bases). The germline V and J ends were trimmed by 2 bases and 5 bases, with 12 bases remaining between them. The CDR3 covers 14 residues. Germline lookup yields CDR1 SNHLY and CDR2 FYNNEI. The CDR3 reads CASSEQGREYGYTF. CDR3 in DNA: TGTGCCAGCAGTGAACAGGGGCGGGAGTATGGCTACACCTTC.

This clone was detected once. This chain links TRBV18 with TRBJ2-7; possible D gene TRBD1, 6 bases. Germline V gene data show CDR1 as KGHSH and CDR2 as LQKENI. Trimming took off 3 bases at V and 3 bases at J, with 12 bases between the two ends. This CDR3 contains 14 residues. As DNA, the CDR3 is TGTGCCAGCTCACCTGGGGGCAGGAGCTACGAGCAGTACGTC. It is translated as CASSPGGRSYEQYV.

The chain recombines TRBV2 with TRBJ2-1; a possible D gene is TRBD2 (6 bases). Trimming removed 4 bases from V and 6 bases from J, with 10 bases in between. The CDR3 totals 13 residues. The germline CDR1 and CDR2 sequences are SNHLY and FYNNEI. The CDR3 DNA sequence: TGTGCCAGCAGTGTTACCGGGGGCAATGAGCAGTTCTTC. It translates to CASSVTGGNEQFF. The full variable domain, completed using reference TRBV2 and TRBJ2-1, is EPEVTQTPSHQVTQMGQEVILRCVPISNHLYFYWYRQILGQKVEFLVSFYNNEISEKSEIFDDQFSVERPDGSNFTLKIRSTKLEDSAMYFCASSVTGGNEQFFGPGTRLTVL.

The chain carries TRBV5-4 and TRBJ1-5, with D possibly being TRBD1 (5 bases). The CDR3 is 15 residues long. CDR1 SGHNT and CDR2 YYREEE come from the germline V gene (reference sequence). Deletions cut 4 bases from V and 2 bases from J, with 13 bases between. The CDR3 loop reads CASSKDPRGNQPQHF. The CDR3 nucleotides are TGTGCCAGCAGCAAGGACCCCAGGGGCAATCAGCCCCAGCATTTT.

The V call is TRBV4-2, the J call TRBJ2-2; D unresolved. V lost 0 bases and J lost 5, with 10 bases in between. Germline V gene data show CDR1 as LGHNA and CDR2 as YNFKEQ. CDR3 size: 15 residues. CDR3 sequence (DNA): TGTGCCAGCAGCCAAGATCCGGATATTACCGGGGAGCTGTTTTTT. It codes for CASSQDPDITGELFF.

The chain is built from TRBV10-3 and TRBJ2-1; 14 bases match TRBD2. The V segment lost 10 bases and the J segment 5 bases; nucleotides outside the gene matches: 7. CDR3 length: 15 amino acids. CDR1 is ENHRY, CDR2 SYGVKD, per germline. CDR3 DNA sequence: TGTGCCACCCTGACTAGCGGGGGGGCCCACAATGAGCAGTTCTTC. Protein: CATLTSGGAHNEQFF.

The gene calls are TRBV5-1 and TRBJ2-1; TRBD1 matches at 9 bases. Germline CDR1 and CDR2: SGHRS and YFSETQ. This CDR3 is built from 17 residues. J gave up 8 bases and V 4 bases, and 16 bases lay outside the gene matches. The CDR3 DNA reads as TGCGCCAGCAGCCCGGAGGGTCCGGGACAGGGCGTCCATGAGCAGTTCTTC. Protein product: CASSPEGPGQGVHEQFF. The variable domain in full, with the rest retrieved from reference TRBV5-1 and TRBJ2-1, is KAGVTQTPRYLIKTRGQQVTLSCSPISGHRSVSWYQQTPGQGLQFLFEYFSETQRNKGNFPGRFSGRQFSNSRSEMNVSTLELGDSALYLCASSPEGPGQGVHEQFFGPGTRLTVL.

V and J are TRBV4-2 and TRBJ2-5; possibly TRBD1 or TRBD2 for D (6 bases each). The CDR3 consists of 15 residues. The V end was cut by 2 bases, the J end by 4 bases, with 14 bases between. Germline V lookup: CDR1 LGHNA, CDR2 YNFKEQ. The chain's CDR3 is CASSQSEGGSETQYF. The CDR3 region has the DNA TGTGCCAGCAGCCAATCAGAGGGGGGATCAGAGACCCAGTACTTC.

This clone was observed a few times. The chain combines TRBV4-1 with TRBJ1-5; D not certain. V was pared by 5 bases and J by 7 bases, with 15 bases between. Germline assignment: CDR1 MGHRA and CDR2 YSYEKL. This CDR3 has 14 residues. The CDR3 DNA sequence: TGCGCCAGCAGCAGGGTCGGGTCGGAACAGCCCCAGCATTTT. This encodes CASSRVGSEQPQHF.

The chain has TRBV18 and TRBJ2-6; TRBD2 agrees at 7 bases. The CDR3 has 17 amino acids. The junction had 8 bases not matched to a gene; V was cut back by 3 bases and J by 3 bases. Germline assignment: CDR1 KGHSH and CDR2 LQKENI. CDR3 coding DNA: TGTGCCAGCTCACCCCTAGGGAGGGGAAGTGGGGCCAACGTCCTGACTTTC. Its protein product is CASSPLGRGSGANVLTF.

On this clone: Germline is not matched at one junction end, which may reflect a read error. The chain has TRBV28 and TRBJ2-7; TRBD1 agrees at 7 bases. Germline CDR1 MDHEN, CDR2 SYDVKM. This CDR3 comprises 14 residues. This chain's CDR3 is CASSLSGQPYQQYF. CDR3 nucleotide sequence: TGTGCCAGCAGTTTATCGGGACAGCCCTACCAGCAGTACTTC.

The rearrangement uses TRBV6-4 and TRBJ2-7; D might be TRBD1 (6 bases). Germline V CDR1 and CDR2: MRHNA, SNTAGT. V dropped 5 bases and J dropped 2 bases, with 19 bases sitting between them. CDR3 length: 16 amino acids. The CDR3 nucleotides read TGTGCCAGCAGTTCCCTGACAGGCTTACCCCCCTACGAGCAGTACTTC. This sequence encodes CASSSLTGLPPYEQYF.

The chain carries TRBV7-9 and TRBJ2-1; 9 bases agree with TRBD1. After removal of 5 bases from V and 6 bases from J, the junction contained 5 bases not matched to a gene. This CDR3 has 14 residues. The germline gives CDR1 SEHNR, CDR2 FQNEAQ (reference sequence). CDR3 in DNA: TGTGCCAGCAGCGACCGGGACAGGGTCAATGAGCAGTTCTTC. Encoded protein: CASSDRDRVNEQFF.